This T cell receptor beta chain was identified in a study of vaccination and CD4 T cells after COVID-19. Study context: Median time from second vaccine dose to sampling was 60 to 80 days (14 to 241).

Germline V gives CDR1 LNHDA, CDR2 SQIVND (reference sequence). After removal of 7 bases from V and 7 bases from J, the junction contained 15 bases not matched to a gene. CDR3 length equals 15 residues. Treatment of the sample: roughly 10-day PBMC culture with coronavirus spike peptide pools or control peptides (ViraFEST assay). To note about this clonotype: The target antigen is unknown.

Cultured CD4+ T-cell DNA underwent Oncomine TCR Beta short-read sequencing. TCRdb redid the calling of the PCR reads with MiXCR, one entry per CDR3 protein. The table includes some 20,000 distinct CDR3 sequences, less than 55% detected once. The genes are TRBV19 and TRBJ1-1; 7 bases fit TRBD1. The sequenced sample consisted of CD4+ T cells from blood, cultured in vitro. This TCR derives from a human donor who had recovered from COVID-19. CDR3 bases: TGTGCCAGTAACCCAGGGGGGCGCAGGGTGGATGAAGCTTTCTTT. Translated: CASNPGGRRVDEAFF.